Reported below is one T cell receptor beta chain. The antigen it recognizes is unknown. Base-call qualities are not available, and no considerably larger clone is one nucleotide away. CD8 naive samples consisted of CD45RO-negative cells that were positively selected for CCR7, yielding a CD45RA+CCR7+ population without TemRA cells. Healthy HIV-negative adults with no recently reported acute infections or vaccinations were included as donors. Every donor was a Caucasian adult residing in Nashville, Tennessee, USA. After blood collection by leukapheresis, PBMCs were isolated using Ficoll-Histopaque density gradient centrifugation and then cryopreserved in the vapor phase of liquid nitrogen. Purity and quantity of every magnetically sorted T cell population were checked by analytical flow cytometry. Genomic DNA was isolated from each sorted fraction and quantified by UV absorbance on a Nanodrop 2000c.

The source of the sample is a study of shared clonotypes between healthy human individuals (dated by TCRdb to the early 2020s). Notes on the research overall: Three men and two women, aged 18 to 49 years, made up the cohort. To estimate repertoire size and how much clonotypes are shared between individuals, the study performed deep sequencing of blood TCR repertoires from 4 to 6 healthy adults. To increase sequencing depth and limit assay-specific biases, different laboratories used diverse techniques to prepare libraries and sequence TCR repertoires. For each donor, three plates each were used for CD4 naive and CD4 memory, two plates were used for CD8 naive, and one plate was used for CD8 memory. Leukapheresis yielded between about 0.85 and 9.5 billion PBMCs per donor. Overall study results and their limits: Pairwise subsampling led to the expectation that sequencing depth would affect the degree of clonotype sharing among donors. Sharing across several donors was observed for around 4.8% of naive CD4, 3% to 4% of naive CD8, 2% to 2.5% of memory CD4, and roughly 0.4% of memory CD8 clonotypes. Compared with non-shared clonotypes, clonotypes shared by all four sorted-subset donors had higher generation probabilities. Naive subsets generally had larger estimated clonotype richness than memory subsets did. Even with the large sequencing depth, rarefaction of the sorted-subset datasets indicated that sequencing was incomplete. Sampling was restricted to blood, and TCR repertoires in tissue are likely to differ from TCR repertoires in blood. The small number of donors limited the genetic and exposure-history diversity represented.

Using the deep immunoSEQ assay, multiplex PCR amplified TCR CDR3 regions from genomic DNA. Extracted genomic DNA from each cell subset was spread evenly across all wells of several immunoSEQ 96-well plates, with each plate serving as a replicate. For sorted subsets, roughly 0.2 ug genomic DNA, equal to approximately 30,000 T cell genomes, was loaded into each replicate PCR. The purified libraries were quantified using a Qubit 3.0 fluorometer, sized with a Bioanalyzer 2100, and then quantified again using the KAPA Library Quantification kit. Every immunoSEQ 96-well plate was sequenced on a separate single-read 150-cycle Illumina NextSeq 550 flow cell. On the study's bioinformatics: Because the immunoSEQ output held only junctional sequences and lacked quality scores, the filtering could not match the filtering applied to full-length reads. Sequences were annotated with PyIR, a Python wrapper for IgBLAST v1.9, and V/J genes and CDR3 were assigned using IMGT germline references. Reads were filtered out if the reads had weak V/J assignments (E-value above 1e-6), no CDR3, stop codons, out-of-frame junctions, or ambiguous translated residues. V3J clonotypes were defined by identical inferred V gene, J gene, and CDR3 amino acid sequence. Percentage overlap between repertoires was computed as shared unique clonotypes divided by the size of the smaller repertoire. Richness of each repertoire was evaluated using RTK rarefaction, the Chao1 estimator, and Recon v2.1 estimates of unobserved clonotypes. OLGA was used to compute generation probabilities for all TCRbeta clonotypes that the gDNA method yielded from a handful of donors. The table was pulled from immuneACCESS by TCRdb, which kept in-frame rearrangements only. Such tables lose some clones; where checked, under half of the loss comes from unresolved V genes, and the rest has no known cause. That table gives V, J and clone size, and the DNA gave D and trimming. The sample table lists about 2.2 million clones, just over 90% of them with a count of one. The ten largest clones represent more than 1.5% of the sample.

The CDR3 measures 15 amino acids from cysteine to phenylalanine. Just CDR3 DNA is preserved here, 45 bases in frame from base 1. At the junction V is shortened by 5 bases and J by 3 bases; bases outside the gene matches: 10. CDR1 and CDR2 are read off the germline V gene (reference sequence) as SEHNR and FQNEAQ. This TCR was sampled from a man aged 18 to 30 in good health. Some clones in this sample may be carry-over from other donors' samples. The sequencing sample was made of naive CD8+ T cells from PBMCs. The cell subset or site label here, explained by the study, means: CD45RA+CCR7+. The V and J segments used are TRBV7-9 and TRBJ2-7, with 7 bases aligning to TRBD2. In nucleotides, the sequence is TGTGCCAGCAGCCCCGGACCAGCGGGGTACTACGAGCAGTACTTC. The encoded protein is CASSPGPAGYYEQYF.